This entry lists 14 T cell receptor beta chains sequenced from one sample in a study of regulatory T cells in long-lasting Graves disease (dated by TCRdb to the early 2020s). The library was generated by multiplex PCR. The data were produced on an Illumina HiSeq 4000. iRepertoire HTBI primers and Arm-PCR amplification of CDR3 regions were used to construct TCR beta libraries. TCRdb reprocessed the public reads (quality trimming at Q25 with fastp, clone calling with MiXCR) and kept in-frame beta chains. Entries are consolidated by CDR3 protein sequence, retaining the most common genes and DNA. This sample holds 510,000 or so distinct CDR3 sequences; approximately 12% were observed only once. The ten largest clones represent almost 9% of the sample. The time point label, read with the paper, signifies: newly diagnosed GD, antithyroid drugs for less than 3 months. RNA was extracted from PBMCs in TRIzol for both TCR sequencing and RNA sequencing.

This sample also belongs to another study, concerning T cells in Graves' hyperthyroidism and ophthalmopathy.

Material: peripheral blood mononuclear cells (PBMCs), obtained at new diagnosis, from a patient treated with antithyroid drugs. These receptors came from a woman aged 30 to 39 with Graves disease. Donor details come from another sample of the same person, matched by shared clones.

The CDR3, as DNA: TGCAGTGCTAGGGGACTAGCGAGGATATACAATGAGCAGTTCTTC. Translating gives CSARGLARIYNEQFF. The V and J genes are TRBV20-1 and TRBJ2-1; TRBD2 agrees at 10 bases. With 3 bases clipped from V and 4 bases from J, the junction kept 6 bases outside the gene matches. Germline CDR1 DFQATT, CDR2 SNEGSKA (reference sequence). This CDR3 spans 15 amino acids.

This clonotype was observed a handful of times. This sequence may be a read error, since a much larger clone differs from it by one base. The V call is TRBV28, the J call TRBJ1-2; perhaps TRBD1 as D (5 bases). Trimming removed 10 bases at V and 2 bases at J, with 8 bases between. The length of the CDR3 is 11 residues. The germline V gene encodes CDR1 MDHEN and CDR2 SYDVKM. CDR3 sequence reads: CAIRGNYGYTF. The CDR3 DNA is TGTGCCATACGGGGGAACTATGGCTACACCTTC.

This clonotype came up many times. This chain links TRBV7-8 with TRBJ2-7, with 7 bases identical to TRBD1. After removal of 5 bases from V and 2 bases from J, the junction contained 6 bases not matched to a gene. This CDR3 has 14 amino acids. Germline CDR1 reads SGHVS; CDR2 reads FQNEAQ. CDR3 DNA sequence: TGTGCCAGCAGCCGCTCGACAGGGACCTACGAGCAGTACTTC. This encodes CASSRSTGTYEQYF.

The chain has TRBV28 and TRBJ2-7; D gene ambiguous. This CDR3 comprises 15 residues. Per the germline V gene, CDR1 is MDHEN and CDR2 is SYDVKM. Trimming took 6 bases from V and 2 from J, leaving 17 bases between them. CDR3 sequence reads: CASSPPYKRTYEQYF. The CDR3 nucleotides read TGTGCCAGCAGCCCCCCATATAAGCGCACCTACGAGCAGTACTTC.

This clonotype was detected many times. The chain combines TRBV25-1 with TRBJ2-1; 9 bases fit TRBD2. The germline CDR1 and CDR2 sequences are MGHDK and SYGVNS. The CDR3 is 16 amino acids. The junction had 7 bases not matched to a gene; V was cut back by 3 bases and J by 4 bases. In nucleotides, the CDR3 is TGTGCCAGCAGTGATTCATCGAGCGGGAGGTACAATGAGCAGTTCTTC. Amino acids: CASSDSSSGRYNEQFF. Variable domain in full (rest from reference TRBV25-1 and TRBJ2-1): EADIYQTPRYLVIGTGKKITLECSQTMGHDKMYWYQQDPGMELHLIHYSYGVNSTEKGDLSSESTVSRIRTEHFPLTLESARPSHTSQYLCASSDSSSGRYNEQFFGPGTRLTVL.

This clonotype came up many times. The gene calls are TRBV12-3 or TRBV12-4 and TRBJ2-1; D uncertain. The CDR3 sequence is 14 residues long. The V gene lost 6 bases and the J gene lost 2 bases, with 11 bases spanning the gap. The CDR3 reads CASRGTPAYNEQFF. The CDR3 coding sequence is TGTGCCAGCAGAGGTACCCCTGCCTACAATGAGCAGTTCTTC.

The rearrangement uses TRBV15 and TRBJ2-5; no reliable D call. The CDR3 covers 13 residues. V was shortened by 1 base and J by 6 bases, with 9 bases between the two germline ends. Germline CDR1 is LNHNV and CDR2 is YYDKDF (reference sequence). The CDR3 loop reads CATSRGAGKTQYF. The CDR3, as DNA: TGTGCCACCAGCAGAGGGGCAGGAAAGACCCAGTACTTC. The entire variable domain, with the rest obtained from reference TRBV15 and TRBJ2-5, is as follows: DAMVIQNPRYQVTQFGKPVTLSCSQTLNHNVMYWYQQKSSQAPKLLFHYYDKDFNNEADTPDNFQSRRPNTSFCFLDIRSPGLGDTAMYLCATSRGAGKTQYFGPGTRLLVL.

This clonotype was seen a few times. The chain couples TRBV3-1 to TRBJ1-5; D gene unclear. Trimming took off 1 base at V and 6 bases at J, with 4 bases between the two ends. There are 12 residues in the CDR3. CDR1 is LGHDT and CDR2 is YNNKEL in the germline V gene (reference sequence). The CDR3 region has the DNA TGTGCCAGCAGCCAAGGTCGTCAGCCCCAGCATTTT. Its protein is CASSQGRQPQHF.

In this sample, this clonotype turned up many times. The gene calls are TRBV2 and TRBJ2-7; TRBD1 agrees at 7 bases. Germline V lookup: CDR1 SNHLY, CDR2 FYNNEI. Trimming cost V 8 bases and J 6 bases; bases outside gene matches: 10. The CDR3 runs to 13 residues. The CDR3 DNA reads TGTGCCAGCGCCGAGGGGGCGTCGGGCGAGCAGTACTTC. Its protein is CASAEGASGEQYF.

This clonotype was observed a handful of times. The rearrangement joins TRBV20-1 to TRBJ1-1, with D uncertain. Deletions cut 3 bases from V and 6 bases from J, with 11 bases between. This CDR3 has 12 residues. Looked up from germline, CDR1 is DFQATT and CDR2 is SNEGSKA (reference sequence). Written as DNA, the CDR3 is TGCAGTGCTAGGAGACGGGGATCTGAAGCTTTCTTT. Translating gives CSARRRGSEAFF.

This clonotype showed up many times. V and J are TRBV25-1 and TRBJ2-3; 10 bases agree with TRBD2. CDR1 is MGHDK, CDR2 SYGVNS, per germline. This CDR3 comprises 15 residues. Germline trimming cut 3 bases from V and 0 bases from J; bases unmatched to any gene: 0. DNA of the CDR3: TGTGCCAGCAGTGATAGCGGGAGGAGCACAGATACGCAGTATTTT. Amino acids: CASSDSGRSTDTQYF.

The chain links TRBV13 to TRBJ1-4, with 10 bases identical to TRBD1. This CDR3 is built from 14 residues. Unmatched junction bases numbered 6, after V lost 6 bases and J lost 8 bases. Germline loops: CDR1 PRHDT, CDR2 FYEKMQ (reference sequence). The CDR3 sequence is CASRGQGQWEKLFF. The CDR3 DNA is TGTGCCAGCAGGGGACAGGGGCAATGGGAAAAACTGTTTTTT.

This clonotype occurred many times. In nucleotides, the CDR3 is TGTGCCAGCAGTTCTGAGGGGCCCCAGCATTTT. It yields the protein CASSSEGPQHF. The chain carries TRBV12-3 or TRBV12-4 and TRBJ1-5; D not resolved. The CDR3 covers 11 residues. The V gene lost 4 bases and the J gene lost 9 bases, with 7 bases spanning the gap.

Comments on this clonotype: This clone may be a read error of a much larger clone one base away. The chain uses TRBV6-2 or TRBV6-3 and TRBJ1-1, with D perhaps matching TRBD1 (6 bases). Germline loops: CDR1 MNHEY, CDR2 SVGEGT. The CDR3 is 14 amino acids. CDR3 region: CASSTGSWGTEALF. The CDR3 DNA reads as TGTGCCAGCAGTACAGGGTCCTGGGGGACTGAAGCTCTCTTT.